This TCR beta chain is from a study of regulatory T cells in long-lasting Graves disease. Study summary: Less than 3 months of antithyroid drugs had been taken by newly diagnosed Graves' patients.

Library construction for TCR beta used iRepertoire HTBI primers and Arm-PCR of CDR3 regions. TCRdb itself ran the multiplex PCR reads through MiXCR, one entry per CDR3 protein. The data show roughly 380,000 distinct CDR3 sequences, roughly 17% seen once. The CDR3 sequence is 17 residues long. Germline CDR1 reads MRHNA; CDR2 reads SNTAGT. Trimming left V 0 bases short and J 6 bases short, with 17 bases between. The sample's time point: newly diagnosed GD, antithyroid drugs for less than 3 months. PBMC-extracted RNA yielded the TCR library. This sample was also put to use in a study of T cells in Graves' hyperthyroidism and ophthalmopathy.

The chain uses TRBV6-4 and TRBJ2-2; TRBD1 or TRBD2 may be the D gene (5 bases each). The sample here was peripheral blood mononuclear cells (PBMCs), taken at new diagnosis, from a patient treated with antithyroid drugs. The receptor's source is a man aged 35-49 years with Graves disease. CDR3 amino acids: CASSDSGWVGVAGELFF. CDR3 DNA sequence: TGTGCCAGCAGTGACTCTGGGTGGGTGGGGGTCGCCGGGGAGCTGTTTTTT.